A selection of T cell receptor beta chains follows, all from one sample in a study of identical twins. MiXCR, run by TCRdb on the 5' RACE reads, gives a single entry per CDR3 protein. The top ten hold 0.25% to 0.3% of the sample, which has around 1.7 million distinct CDR3 sequences, about 31% seen once. Input material: cord blood. These receptors originate from a newborn girl in good health. CDR3s include the opening cysteine and the closing phenylalanine or tryptophan. D genes are given only for firm matches. Rows may omit the clone size; those that give it use once, few, many or a size class.

TRBJ2-7,TRBV27,-,TRBD2,CASSLISGTPYEQYF,TGTGCCAGCAGTCTCATTAGCGGGACCCCCTACGAGCAGTACTTC
TRBJ2-5,TRBV4-2,-,TRBD2,CASSQGPPGLAGYSAHAEQYF,TGTGCCAGCAGCCAAGGGCCCCCGGGACTAGCGGGATACTCTGCACATGCTGAGCAGTACTTC
TRBJ1-2,TRBV3-1,few,-,CASSQKGETRGGGYTF,TGTGCCAGCAGCCAAAAGGGGGAGACCAGGGGAGGTGGCTACACCTTC
TRBJ1-1,TRBV21-1,-,-,CASLTGGRNTEAFF,TGTGCCAGCTTAACAGGGGGGAGGAACACTGAAGCTTTCTTT
TRBJ1-2,TRBV12-3/TRBV12-4,few,-,CASSFFETNYGYTF,TGTGCCAGCAGTTTTTTCGAAACTAACTATGGCTACACCTTC
TRBJ2-3,TRBV12-3/TRBV12-4,few,-,CASSFLQGDTQYF,TGTGCCAGCAGTTTTCTCCAGGGAGATACGCAGTATTTT
TRBJ1-2,TRBV12-3/TRBV12-4,few,TRBD1,CASTVTGTYGYTF,TGTGCCAGCACCGTGACAGGGACATATGGCTACACCTTC
TRBJ2-1,TRBV10-3,many,TRBD1,CAISASPKTGTGGYNEQFF,TGTGCCATCAGTGCGTCCCCTAAAACCGGGACAGGGGGCTACAATGAGCAGTTCTTC
TRBJ2-3,TRBV29-1,once,-,CSGGLGPNTDTQYF,TGCAGCGGGGGGCTGGGACCCAACACAGATACGCAGTATTTT
TRBJ1-6,TRBV5-1,few,-,CASSLGSSADYNSPLHF,TGCGCCAGCAGCTTGGGTAGTTCGGCAGACTATAATTCACCCCTCCACTTT
TRBJ2-5,TRBV20-1,-,-,CSARSGTLKETQYF,TGCAGTGCTAGGTCCGGGACTCTTAAAGAGACCCAGTACTTC
TRBJ2-7,TRBV4-1,-,-,CASSQDGQTTYEQYF,TGCGCCAGCAGCCAAGATGGGCAGACTACCTACGAGCAGTACTTC
TRBJ2-6,TRBV11-1,-,-,CASKRDANSGANVLTF,TGTGCCAGCAAACGGGACGCTAACTCTGGGGCCAACGTCCTGACTTTC
TRBJ2-3,TRBV6-6,many,-,CASSTTTTTDTQYF,TGTGCCAGCAGTACGACTACGACCACAGATACGCAGTATTTT
TRBJ2-3,TRBV5-1,few,TRBD2,CASSLALAGGTSSTDTQYF,TGCGCCAGCAGCTTGGCACTAGCGGGAGGAACTTCTAGCACAGATACGCAGTATTTT
TRBJ2-2,TRBV12-5,once,-,CASGLGANTGELFF,TGTGCTAGTGGTTTGGGGGCGAACACCGGGGAGCTGTTTTTT
TRBJ2-2,TRBV7-8,-,-,CAGGPDYTGELFF,TGTGCCGGCGGCCCTGACTACACCGGGGAGCTGTTTTTT
TRBJ2-7,TRBV4-2,once,TRBD2,CASSLGLAGPYEHYF,TGTGCCAGCAGCCTGGGACTAGCGGGACCCTACGAGCACTACTTC
TRBJ1-2,TRBV18,-,TRBD1,CASSPRTGGFQNYGYTF,TGTGCCAGCTCACCCCGGACAGGGGGTTTCCAAAACTATGGCTACACCTTC
TRBJ1-2,TRBV28,-,-,CAGRGWTDHGYTF,TGTGCCGGCAGGGGATGGACTGACCATGGCTACACCTTC
TRBJ2-1,TRBV7-2,-,TRBD2,CASSLFGGGAYNEQFF,TGTGCCAGCAGCTTATTCGGCGGGGGAGCTTACAATGAGCAGTTCTTC
TRBJ2-3,TRBV20-1,-,TRBD2,CSAPKFAGVTDTQYF,TGCAGTGCCCCTAAATTTGCGGGAGTAACAGATACGCAGTATTTT
TRBJ1-5,TRBV6-5,many,TRBD1,CASSRGTADQPQHF,TGTGCCAGCAGTCGTGGGACAGCCGATCAGCCCCAGCATTTT
TRBJ1-2,TRBV29-1,many,-,CSVEGGSSYGYTF,TGCAGCGTTGAAGGGGGGTCCTCCTATGGCTACACCTTC
TRBJ2-5,TRBV7-2,-,-,CASSLAGSFEQYF,TGTGCCAGCAGCTTAGCAGGGTCCTTTGAGCAGTACTTC
TRBJ2-1,TRBV2,few,TRBD2,CASRVVGGPYNEQFF,TGTGCCAGCAGGGTGGTGGGAGGGCCTTACAATGAGCAGTTCTTC
TRBJ2-7,TRBV10-3,-,TRBD2,CAISPRGTSLSYEQYF,TGTGCCATCAGTCCTCGCGGGACTAGCCTCTCCTACGAGCAGTACTTC
TRBJ2-1,TRBV4-2,-,-,CASSPMGRNEQFF,TGTGCCAGCAGCCCCATGGGGCGGAATGAGCAGTTCTTC
TRBJ1-5,TRBV15,-,-,CATSREASYQPQHF,TGTGCCACCAGCAGAGAGGCCAGCTATCAGCCCCAGCATTTT
TRBJ1-2,TRBV15,few,-,CATSRDRVAVPGYTF,TGTGCCACCAGCAGAGATCGGGTGGCAGTTCCTGGCTACACCTTC
TRBJ2-7,TRBV10-3,-,-,CAIGVGYEQYF,TGTGCCATCGGGGTAGGCTACGAGCAGTACTTC
TRBJ2-4,TRBV27,few,TRBD1,CASSLSPPQGDIQYF,TGTGCCAGCAGTTTATCTCCGCCACAGGGGGACATTCAGTACTTC
TRBJ2-2,TRBV4-1,-,-,CASSQVLGKGNTGELFF,TGCGCCAGCAGCCAAGTATTAGGGAAGGGGAACACCGGGGAGCTGTTTTTT
TRBJ1-1,TRBV12-5,few,-,CASVSGLNTEAFF,TGTGCTAGTGTATCAGGGTTGAACACTGAAGCTTTCTTT
TRBJ2-7,TRBV20-1,-,-,CSARTPTSYEQYF,TGCAGTGCTAGGACCCCAACCTCGTACGAGCAGTACTTC
TRBJ2-3,TRBV12-5,-,-,CASATGALTDTQYF,TGTGCTAGTGCCACGGGGGCCCTCACAGATACGCAGTATTTT
TRBJ1-1,TRBV20-1,few,TRBD1,CSAPDRGQAEAFF,TGCAGTGCCCCGGACAGGGGGCAAGCTGAAGCTTTCTTT
TRBJ2-5,TRBV6-2/TRBV6-3,-,TRBD2,CASRTRASGNQETQYF,TGTGCCAGCAGAACCCGGGCTAGCGGGAACCAAGAGACCCAGTACTTC
TRBJ2-3,TRBV20-1,few,-,CSARALGVAQYF,TGCAGTGCTAGAGCTCTGGGAGTTGCGCAGTATTTT
TRBJ1-5,TRBV20-1,-,-,CSASLPNSNQPQHF,TGCAGTGCTAGCCTCCCAAATAGCAATCAGCCCCAGCATTTT
TRBJ2-3,TRBV4-1,once,-,CASSQSLVSPQYF,TGCGCCAGCAGCCAGTCTCTAGTTTCTCCGCAGTATTTT
TRBJ2-1,TRBV7-8,-,-,CASSRGHPSYNEQFF,TGTGCCAGCAGCCGGGGACATCCCTCCTACAATGAGCAGTTCTTC
TRBJ2-3,TRBV27,-,-,CASSLWAGRARTDTQYF,TGTGCCAGCAGTTTATGGGCCGGACGAGCCCGCACAGATACGCAGTATTTT
TRBJ2-3,TRBV10-2,few,TRBD2,CASRVAGSGDTQYF,TGCGCCAGTCGAGTAGCGGGGTCGGGGGATACGCAGTATTTT
TRBJ1-6,TRBV6-1,-,-,CASSQSPLGVSYNSPLHF,TGTGCCAGCAGCCAAAGCCCCCTAGGGGTCTCCTATAATTCACCCCTCCACTTT
TRBJ2-7,TRBV3-1,-,TRBD1,CASSQVDRAPYEQYF,TGTGCCAGCAGCCAAGTGGACAGGGCACCCTACGAGCAGTACTTC
TRBJ1-1,TRBV4-2,few,-,CASSRRGGEAFF,TGTGCCAGCAGCCGCCGGGGTGGTGAAGCTTTCTTT
TRBJ2-5,TRBV20-1,-,TRBD2,CSARQAGGLFEQYF,TGCAGTGCTAGACAAGCGGGGGGGCTATTTGAGCAGTACTTC
TRBJ2-3,TRBV5-1,-,-,CASSLVSRLAGEGTDTQYF,TGCGCCAGCAGCTTGGTGAGTCGATTAGCCGGCGAAGGTACAGATACGCAGTATTTT
TRBJ1-2,TRBV12-3/TRBV12-4,-,-,CASSSRTGYTF,TGTGCCAGCAGTTCCCGGACCGGCTACACCTTC
TRBJ2-5,TRBV4-2,-,-,CASSALNNEQYF,TGTGCCAGCAGCGCTCTAAACAATGAGCAGTACTTC
TRBJ2-4,TRBV5-1,once,TRBD2,CASSYPTSGYSYNEQYF,TGCGCCAGCAGCTATCCGACTAGCGGATACTCCTACAATGAGCAGTACTTC
TRBJ1-2,TRBV7-9,few,-,CASITPGEVPFYGYTF,TGTGCCAGCATCACTCCTGGTGAAGTCCCCTTCTATGGCTACACCTTC
TRBJ2-3,TRBV29-1,-,TRBD2,CSVPKRGGTDTQYF,TGCAGCGTTCCAAAGCGGGGCGGCACAGATACGCAGTATTTT
TRBJ1-1,TRBV12-3/TRBV12-4,-,-,CASSSTTNTEAFF,TGTGCCAGCAGCAGCACCACGAACACTGAAGCTTTCTTT
TRBJ2-3,TRBV7-2,-,TRBD2,CASSLGGHSGRYTDTQYF,TGTGCCAGCAGCTTGGGGGGGCATAGCGGGAGGTATACAGATACGCAGTATTTT